The T cell receptor (beta chain) described here comes from a study of cytomegalovirus exposure and HLA in healthy donors (dated by TCRdb to 2015 to 2018). Regarding the study in general: An earlier analysis of roughly 500 of the donors reported more than 250 Gb of sequence data and roughly 100 million unique TCR beta sequences from about 180 million T cells. An early release covering 550 to 700 HLA-typed donors comprised 300 to 350 gigabases of sequencing data and tens of millions of unique TCR sequences. Of the roughly 400 genotyped donors, approximately 80% were placed in the genetic ancestry cluster associated with self-reported Caucasian donors. The study aimed to test whether signatures of past pathogen exposure could be identified by cataloging public T cell receptors. The study profiled the T cell repertoires of some 610 subjects by immunosequencing and related them to cytomegalovirus serostatus. Along with the roughly 670-subject first cohort, a separate validation cohort of over a hundred different subjects was used. To predict cytomegalovirus infection status, the study combined high-throughput TCR immunosequencing, statistical association of individual TCRs with disease status, and machine learning. In a later analysis, previously published TCR beta repertoires from 500 to 750 donors were re-analyzed and high-resolution HLA genotyping was added so that TCR occurrence patterns could be studied. Rather than using new phenotypic data, the later analysis identified candidate immune exposures from TCR beta sequences and from how often those sequences occurred across donors. In an earlier analysis of 550 to 700 of the donors, high-throughput TCR beta sequencing was used to judge whether each TCR beta V gene segment behaved as functional or pseudogenic. Alongside the repertoire data, information on donor age, sex, ethnicity and CMV serostatus was compiled. A later genetic analysis used genome-wide SNP genotypes for 398 of the 666 donors, treating that subset as a discovery cohort. All discovery cohort repertoires had been generated using a single sequencing platform. HLA typing included class I and class II loci at four-digit resolution. The number of donors typed differed by locus, with roughly 629-640 for A, B, C, DRB1 and DQB1, roughly 520 for DQA1, 606 for DPA1, and 472 for DPB1. Because of strong linkage in the cohort, 4 to 6 DR-DQ haplotypes were treated as single units for association and clustering. Among about 370 genotyped donors of the cohort, an average of around 240,000 unique TCR beta nucleotide sequences was sequenced per donor, of which 15% to 20% were non-productive. The paper's findings and limits, for the study overall: In a later analysis, HLA-associated TCR beta chains were found to be more clonally expanded and to have lower generation probabilities than equally common non-associated chains. The study listed 150 to 200 TCR beta chains as associated with cytomegalovirus. About 17 rarely observed V segments, including chromosome 9 orphons, were excluded from the earlier analysis of several hundred of the donors because counts were too low. Because the 87-base-pair reads could not distinguish some IMGT-functional V segments, including TRBV6-2 and TRBV6-3, those segments were excluded. A further reported finding was that TCR beta sequences accurately predicted the HLA-A and HLA-B alleles for most subjects in the first cohort. Several of the top co-occurrence clusters appeared to be linked to parvovirus B19, influenza, CMV and Epstein-Barr virus, according to a later analysis. Linkage disequilibrium might explain the correlated functional status among segregating V segments, but an unknown experimental factor could not be ruled out. The only immune exposure information available for the cohort was CMV serostatus. In a later analysis, TCR association rates were found to vary across HLA loci, with the most associated TCRs seen for DRB1 alleles and the fewest for HLA-C alleles. When HLA alleles, especially DR and DQ, strongly co-occurred, TCR associations were difficult to assign to individual alleles. Because HLA typing was missing for some donors at each locus, association tests included only the typed subset. Presence/absence analyses assumed roughly uniform sequencing depth across donors, an assumption that may not hold. While some public TCRs were present in many individuals, most TCR sequences turned up only very rarely across donors. A cluster of highly shared sequence variants was judged likely to represent a technical artifact of the sequencing pipeline. V-gene and J-gene trimming of TCR beta chains was associated with a missense DCLRE1C variant in a later genetic analysis, and the association was replicated in an independent cohort. Three of the identified cytomegalovirus-associated TCR beta chains were confirmed in vitro to be specific for cytomegalovirus antigens. Broadly in line with IMGT annotations, most TCR beta V segments showed up in productive rearrangements about 87% or about 30% of the time in an earlier analysis of 587 of the donors. The classifier was reported to diagnose cytomegalovirus status with high specificity and sensitivity in both the original cohort and the validation cohort. It was suggested by the authors that the approach could potentially be generalized to other disease states and immunological phenotypes. In a later analysis, around 17,000 TCR beta sequences were associated with specific HLA alleles at a false discovery rate of 0.05. This cohort had only TCR beta chains sequenced, and the lack of alpha or paired-chain data limited which features could be detected. According to a later analysis, most CMV-associated TCR beta chains appeared to be HLA-restricted, and the HLA associations seemed to be driven largely by CMV exposure. According to a later genetic analysis, donors in an Asian-associated ancestry cluster had fewer N-insertions in productive TCRs than the approximately 670-donor mean.

The cohort comprised some 680 healthy bone marrow donors. Cohort members were all nominally healthy when sampled, although unrecorded immune exposures were likely present. The donor tested CMV seronegative and was one of the 352 seronegative cohort members. Every donor gave a peripheral blood sample, and the peripheral blood mononuclear cells from that sample were used for TCR beta sequencing. The Qiagen DNeasy Blood Extraction Kit was used to extract genomic DNA from the blood cell samples. Points on this clone: Its antigen remains undetermined. No base qualities exist here, and no much larger clone lies one base off it.

The method behind the library was the immunoSEQ multiplex PCR assay. For the multiplex PCR, a mixture combining 60 forward primers for TCR Vbeta segments and 13 reverse primers for TCR Jbeta segments was used. A multiplex PCR assay on genomic DNA amplified the CDR3 region of rearranged TCR beta genes. The Illumina HiSeq System was used to sequence the amplified TCR beta libraries as 87-base-pair reads. Per the source publication's procedure: A later analysis tallied around 82 million unique TCR beta chains across the approximately 670 repertoires, and about 12 million of those chains were shared by two or more donors. To remove PCR and sequencing errors, raw reads were error-corrected and collapsed into unique sequences using a nearest-neighbor algorithm that merged closely related sequences. CDR3 sequences were aligned to IMGT reference sequences to assign V, D and J gene segments. For a sequence to be retained, at least a six-nucleotide match to both a V gene segment and a J gene segment was required. A rearrangement counted as productive if the CDR3 had no stop codons and remained in frame with V and J, and every other rearrangement counted as non-productive. Following IMGT convention, CDR3 was defined as the stretch from the second conserved V-encoded cysteine up to the conserved J-encoded phenylalanine. The earlier analysis of about 590 of the donors excluded sequences that lacked an unambiguous match to a single V gene segment. In an earlier analysis of some 590 of the donors, V segments were called functional above 56.7% productive rearrangements and were called segregating when the between-donor standard deviation exceeded 5%. To diagnose cytomegalovirus status from the catalog of TCR beta chain sequences, a statistical classification framework was built. A later analysis assigned V and J genes by comparing TCR nucleotide sequences with IMGT/GENE-DB human TR gene sequences. The TCRdist pipeline was used in a later analysis to assign CDR3 sequences and most-parsimonious VDJ recombination scenarios. In a later analysis, each TCR beta chain was defined by its CDR3 amino acid sequence together with its V-gene family, and reads without a unique V-gene family were excluded. To address suspected cross-contamination and a sequencing artifact, a later analysis removed a few hundred highly shared, low-generation-probability nucleotide sequences. For each public chain, a later analysis derived a clonal expansion index from normalized ranks of inferred template counts within each repertoire. In a later analysis, generation probabilities were computed using a VDJ recombination model fitted to out-of-frame rearrangements, and the results were checked against IGoR. Hypergeometric tests were used in a later analysis to score TCR-TCR, TCR-HLA and TCR-CMV co-occurrence, with a repertoire-size bias correction applied to the TCR pairs. To estimate false discovery rates, a later analysis permuted the HLA or CMV assignments 20 times. A later analysis grouped co-occurring TCRs with DBSCAN, adding TCRdist sequence similarity when clustering within HLA-allele-positive subsets. For co-occurrence clustering, repertoires with fewer than 30,000 or more than 120,000 public chains were excluded, along with roughly 5 repertoires with anomalous nucleotide sharing. Imported from immuneACCESS, the table was reduced by TCRdb to in-frame sequences with V and J called. These copies leave out some clones; in studies compared against another copy, an unresolved V gene accounts for under half, and the cause of the remainder is not known. V and J calls and clone size are those listed in that table; D and trimming were worked out from the DNA. The sample includes 200,000 or so clones, with approximately 80% observed a single time. More than 1.3% of the sample is in the top ten clones.

Taken from the germline V gene, the CDR1 and CDR2 loops are SNHLY and FYNNEI. There are 13 amino acids in the CDR3, from cysteine to phenylalanine inclusive. Only CDR3 DNA remains: 39 bases, in frame from the first base. V is reduced by 3 bases and J by 5 bases, leaving a spacing of 11 bases between them. Source material: PBMCs. The clonotype originates from a girl aged 5 to 17 in good health and CMV-seronegative. In this chain, TRBV2 is recombined with TRBJ2-7; tentative D gene TRBD2, with 6 bases matching. The DNA is as follows: TGTGCCAGCAGTGACAAAGAGCGGGACGAGCAGTACTTC. This codes for CASSDKERDEQYF.